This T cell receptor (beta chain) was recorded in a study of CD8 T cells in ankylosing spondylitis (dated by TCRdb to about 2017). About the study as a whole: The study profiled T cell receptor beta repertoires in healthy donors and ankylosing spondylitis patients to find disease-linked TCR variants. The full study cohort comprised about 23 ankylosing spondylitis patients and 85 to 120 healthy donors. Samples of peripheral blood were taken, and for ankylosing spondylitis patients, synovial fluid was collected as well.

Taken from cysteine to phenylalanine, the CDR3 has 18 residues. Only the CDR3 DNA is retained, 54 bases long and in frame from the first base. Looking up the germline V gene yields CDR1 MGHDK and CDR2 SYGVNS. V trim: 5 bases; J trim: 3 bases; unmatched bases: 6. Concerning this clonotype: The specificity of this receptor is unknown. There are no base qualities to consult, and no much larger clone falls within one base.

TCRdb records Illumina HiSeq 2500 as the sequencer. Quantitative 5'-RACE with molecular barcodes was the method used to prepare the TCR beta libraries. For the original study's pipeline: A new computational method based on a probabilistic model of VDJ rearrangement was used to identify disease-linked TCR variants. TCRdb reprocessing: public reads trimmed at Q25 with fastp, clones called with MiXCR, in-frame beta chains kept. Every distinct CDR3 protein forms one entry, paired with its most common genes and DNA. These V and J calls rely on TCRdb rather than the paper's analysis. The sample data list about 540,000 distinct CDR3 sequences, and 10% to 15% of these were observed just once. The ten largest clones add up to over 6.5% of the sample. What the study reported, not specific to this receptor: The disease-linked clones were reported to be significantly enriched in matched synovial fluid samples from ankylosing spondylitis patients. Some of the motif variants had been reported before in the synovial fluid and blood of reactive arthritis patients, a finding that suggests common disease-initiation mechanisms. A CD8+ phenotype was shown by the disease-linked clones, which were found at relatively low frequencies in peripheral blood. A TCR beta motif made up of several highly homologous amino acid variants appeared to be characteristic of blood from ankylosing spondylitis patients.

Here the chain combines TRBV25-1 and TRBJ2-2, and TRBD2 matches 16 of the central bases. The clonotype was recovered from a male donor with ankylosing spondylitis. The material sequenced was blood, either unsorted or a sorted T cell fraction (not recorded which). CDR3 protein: CASSTQGLAGGHTGELFF. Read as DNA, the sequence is TGTGCCAGCAGTACCCAGGGACTAGCGGGAGGGCACACCGGGGAGCTGTTTTTT. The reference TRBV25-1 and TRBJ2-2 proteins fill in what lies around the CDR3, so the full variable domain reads EADIYQTPRYLVIGTGKKITLECSQTMGHDKMYWYQQDPGMELHLIHYSYGVNSTEKGDLSSESTVSRIRTEHFPLTLESARPSHTSQYLCASSTQGLAGGHTGELFFGEGSRLTVL.